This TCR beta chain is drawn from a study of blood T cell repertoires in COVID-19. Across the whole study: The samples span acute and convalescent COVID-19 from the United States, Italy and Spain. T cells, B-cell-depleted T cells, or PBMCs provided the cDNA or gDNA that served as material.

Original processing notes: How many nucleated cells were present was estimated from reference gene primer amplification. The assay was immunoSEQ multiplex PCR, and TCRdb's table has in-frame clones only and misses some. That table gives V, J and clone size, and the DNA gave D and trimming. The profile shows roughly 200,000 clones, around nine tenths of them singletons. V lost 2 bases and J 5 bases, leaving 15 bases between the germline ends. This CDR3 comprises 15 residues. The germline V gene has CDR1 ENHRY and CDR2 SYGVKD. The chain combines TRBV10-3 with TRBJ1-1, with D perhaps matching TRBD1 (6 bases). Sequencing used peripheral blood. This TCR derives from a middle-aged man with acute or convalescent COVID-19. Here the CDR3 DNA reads TGTGCCATCAGTGAGCGTCAGGGGCTGGGGACTGAAGCTTTCTTT. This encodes CAISERQGLGTEAFF.